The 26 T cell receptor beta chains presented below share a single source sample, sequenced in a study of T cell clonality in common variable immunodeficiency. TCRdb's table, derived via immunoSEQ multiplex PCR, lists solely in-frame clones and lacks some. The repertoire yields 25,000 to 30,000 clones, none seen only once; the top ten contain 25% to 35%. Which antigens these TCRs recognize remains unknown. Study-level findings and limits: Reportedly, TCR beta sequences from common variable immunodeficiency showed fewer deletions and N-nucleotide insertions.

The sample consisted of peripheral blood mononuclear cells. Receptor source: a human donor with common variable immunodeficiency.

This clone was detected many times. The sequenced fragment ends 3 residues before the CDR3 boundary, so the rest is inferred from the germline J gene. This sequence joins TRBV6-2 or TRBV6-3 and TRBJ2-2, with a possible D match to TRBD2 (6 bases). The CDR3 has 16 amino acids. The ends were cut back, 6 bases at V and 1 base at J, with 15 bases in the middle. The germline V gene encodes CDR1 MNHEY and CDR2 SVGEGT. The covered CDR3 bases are TGTGCCAGCAGGCCCAGCGGCGGGATGAACACCGGGGAG. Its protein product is CASRPSGGMNTGE. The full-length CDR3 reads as CASRPSGGMNTGELFF.

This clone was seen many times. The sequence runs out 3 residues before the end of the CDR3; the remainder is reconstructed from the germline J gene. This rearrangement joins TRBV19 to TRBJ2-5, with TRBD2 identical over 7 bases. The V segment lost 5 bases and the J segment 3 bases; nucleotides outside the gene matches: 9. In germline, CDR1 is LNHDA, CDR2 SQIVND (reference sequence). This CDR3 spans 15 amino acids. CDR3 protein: CASSPLQRGKETQYF. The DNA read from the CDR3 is TGTGCCAGTAGTCCTCTCCAGCGGGGTAAAGAGACC.

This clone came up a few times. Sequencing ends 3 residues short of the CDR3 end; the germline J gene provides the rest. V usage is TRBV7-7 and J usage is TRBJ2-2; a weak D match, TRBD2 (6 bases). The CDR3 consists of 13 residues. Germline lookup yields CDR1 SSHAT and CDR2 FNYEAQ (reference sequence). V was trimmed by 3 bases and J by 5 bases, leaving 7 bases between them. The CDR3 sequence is CASSFAGTGELFF. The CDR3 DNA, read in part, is TGTGCCAGCAGCTTCGCGGGGACCGGGGAG. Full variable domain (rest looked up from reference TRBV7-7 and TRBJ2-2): GAGVSQSPRYKVTKRGQDVTLRCDPISSHATLYWYQQALGQGPEFLTYFNYEAQPDKSGLPSDRFSAERPEGSISTLTIQRTEQRDSAMYRCASSFAGTGELFFGEGSRLTVL.

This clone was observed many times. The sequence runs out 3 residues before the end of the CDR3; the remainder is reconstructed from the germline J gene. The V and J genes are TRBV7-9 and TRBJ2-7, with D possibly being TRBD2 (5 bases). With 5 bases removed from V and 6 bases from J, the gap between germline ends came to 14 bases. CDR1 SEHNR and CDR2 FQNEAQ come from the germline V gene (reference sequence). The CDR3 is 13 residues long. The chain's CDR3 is CASSQGRVAEQYF. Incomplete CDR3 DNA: TGTGCCAGCAGCCAAGGGCGGGTAGCCGAG.

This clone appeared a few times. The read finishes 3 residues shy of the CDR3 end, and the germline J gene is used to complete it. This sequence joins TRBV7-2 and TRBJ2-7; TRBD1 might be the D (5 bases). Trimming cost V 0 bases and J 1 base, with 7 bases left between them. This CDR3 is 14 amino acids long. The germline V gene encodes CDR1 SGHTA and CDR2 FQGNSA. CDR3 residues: CASSLATVSYEQYF. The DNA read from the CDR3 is TGTGCCAGCAGCTTAGCGACAGTATCCTACGAG. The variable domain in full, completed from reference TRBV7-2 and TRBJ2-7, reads GAGVSQSPSNKVTEKGKDVELRCDPISGHTALYWYRQSLGQGLEFLIYFQGNSAPDKSGLPSDRFSAERTGGSVSTLTIQRTQQEDSAVYLCASSLATVSYEQYFGPGTRLTVT.

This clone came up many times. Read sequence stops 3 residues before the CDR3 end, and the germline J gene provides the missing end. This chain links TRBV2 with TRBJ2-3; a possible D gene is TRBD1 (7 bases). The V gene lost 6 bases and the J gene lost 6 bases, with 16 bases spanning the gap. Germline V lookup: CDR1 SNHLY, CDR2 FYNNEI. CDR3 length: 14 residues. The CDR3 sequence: CASRERQGLDTQYF. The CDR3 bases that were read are TGTGCCAGCAGGGAACGACAGGGACTGGATACG.

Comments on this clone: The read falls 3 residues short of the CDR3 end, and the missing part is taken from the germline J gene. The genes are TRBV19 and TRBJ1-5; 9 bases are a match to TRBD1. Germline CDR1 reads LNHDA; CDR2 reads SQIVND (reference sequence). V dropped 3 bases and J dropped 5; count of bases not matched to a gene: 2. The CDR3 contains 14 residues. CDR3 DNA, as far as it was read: TGTGCCAGTAGTATCTGGACAGGGGATCAGCCC. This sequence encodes CASSIWTGDQP. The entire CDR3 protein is CASSIWTGDQPQHF.

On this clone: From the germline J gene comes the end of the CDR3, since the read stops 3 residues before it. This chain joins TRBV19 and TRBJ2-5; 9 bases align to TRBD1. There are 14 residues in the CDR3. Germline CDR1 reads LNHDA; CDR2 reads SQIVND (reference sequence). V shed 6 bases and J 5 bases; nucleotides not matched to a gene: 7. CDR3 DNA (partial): TGTGCCAGTAGCTGGACAGGGGACGGGGAGACC. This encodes CASSWTGDGET. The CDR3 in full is CASSWTGDGETQYF. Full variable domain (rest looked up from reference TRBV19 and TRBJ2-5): DGGITQSPKYLFRKEGQNVTLSCEQNLNHDAMYWYRQDPGQGLRLIYYSQIVNDFQKGDIAEGYSVSREKKESFPLTVTSAQKNPTAFYLCASSWTGDGETQYFGPGTRLLVL.

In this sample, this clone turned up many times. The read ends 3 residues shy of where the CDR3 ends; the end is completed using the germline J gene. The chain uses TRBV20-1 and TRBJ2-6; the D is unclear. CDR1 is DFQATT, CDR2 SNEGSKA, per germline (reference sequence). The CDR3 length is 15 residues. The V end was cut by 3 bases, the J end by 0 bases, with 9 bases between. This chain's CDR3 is CSASPNPSGANVLTF. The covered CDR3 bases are TGCAGTGCTAGCCCTAACCCCTCTGGGGCCAACGTC.

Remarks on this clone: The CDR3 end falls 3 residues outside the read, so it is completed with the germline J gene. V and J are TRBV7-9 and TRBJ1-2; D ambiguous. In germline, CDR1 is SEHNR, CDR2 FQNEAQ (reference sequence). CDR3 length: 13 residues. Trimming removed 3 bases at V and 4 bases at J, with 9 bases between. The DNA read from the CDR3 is TGTGCCAGCAGCTTTACACCCTCCTATGGC. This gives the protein CASSFTPSYG. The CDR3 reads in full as CASSFTPSYGYTF. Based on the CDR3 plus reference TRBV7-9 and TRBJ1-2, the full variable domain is DTGVSQNPRHKITKRGQNVTFRCDPISEHNRLYWYRQTLGQGPEFLTYFQNEAQLEKSRLLSDRFSAERPKGSFSTLEIQRTEQGDSAMYLCASSFTPSYGYTFGSGTRLTVV.

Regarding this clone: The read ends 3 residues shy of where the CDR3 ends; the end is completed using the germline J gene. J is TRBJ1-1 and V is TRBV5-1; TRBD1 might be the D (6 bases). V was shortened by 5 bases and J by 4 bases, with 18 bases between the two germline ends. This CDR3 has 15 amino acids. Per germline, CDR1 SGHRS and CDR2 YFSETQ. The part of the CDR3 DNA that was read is TGCGCCAGCAGGGACCCCGGACAGCTGCGCACTGAA. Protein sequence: CASRDPGQLRTE. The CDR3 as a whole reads CASRDPGQLRTEAFF.

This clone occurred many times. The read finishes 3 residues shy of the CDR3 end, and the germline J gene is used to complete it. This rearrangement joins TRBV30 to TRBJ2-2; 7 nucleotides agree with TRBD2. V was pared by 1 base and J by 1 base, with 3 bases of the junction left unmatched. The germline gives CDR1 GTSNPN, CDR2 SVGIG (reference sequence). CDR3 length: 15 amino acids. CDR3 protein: CAWSGASGNTGELFF. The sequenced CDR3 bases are TGTGCCTGGAGTGGGGCTAGCGGGAACACCGGGGAG.

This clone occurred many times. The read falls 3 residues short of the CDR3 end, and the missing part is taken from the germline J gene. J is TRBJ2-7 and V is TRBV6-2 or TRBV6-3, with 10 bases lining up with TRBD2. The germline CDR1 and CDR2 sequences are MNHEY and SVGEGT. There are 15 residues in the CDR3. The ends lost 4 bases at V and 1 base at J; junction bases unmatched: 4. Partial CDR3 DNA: TGTGCCAGCAGTTCTACTAGCGGGGCTTCCTACGAG. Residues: CASSSTSGASYE. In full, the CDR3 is CASSSTSGASYEQYF.

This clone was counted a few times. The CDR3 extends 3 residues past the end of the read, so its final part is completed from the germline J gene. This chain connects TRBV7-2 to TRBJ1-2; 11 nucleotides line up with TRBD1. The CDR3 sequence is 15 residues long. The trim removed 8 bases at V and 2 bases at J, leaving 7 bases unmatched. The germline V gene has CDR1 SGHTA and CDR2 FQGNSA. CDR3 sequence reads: CASGQGARGNYGYTF. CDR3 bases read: TGTGCCAGCGGACAGGGGGCGCGGGGAAACTATGGC.

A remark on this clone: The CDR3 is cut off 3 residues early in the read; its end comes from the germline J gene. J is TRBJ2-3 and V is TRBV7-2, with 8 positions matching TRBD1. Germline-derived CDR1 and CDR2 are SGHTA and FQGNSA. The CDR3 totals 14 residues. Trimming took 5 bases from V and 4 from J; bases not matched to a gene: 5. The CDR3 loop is CASSRRGRPDTQYF. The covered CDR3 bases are TGTGCCAGCAGCCGCAGGGGGCGACCAGATACG.

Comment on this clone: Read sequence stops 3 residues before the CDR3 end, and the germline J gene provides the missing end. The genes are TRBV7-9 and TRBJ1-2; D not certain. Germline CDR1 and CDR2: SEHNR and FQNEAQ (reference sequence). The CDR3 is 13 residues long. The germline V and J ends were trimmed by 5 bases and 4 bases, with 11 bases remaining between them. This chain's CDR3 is CASSQAGTYGYTF. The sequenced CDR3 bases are TGTGCCAGCAGCCAGGCGGGCACCTATGGC.

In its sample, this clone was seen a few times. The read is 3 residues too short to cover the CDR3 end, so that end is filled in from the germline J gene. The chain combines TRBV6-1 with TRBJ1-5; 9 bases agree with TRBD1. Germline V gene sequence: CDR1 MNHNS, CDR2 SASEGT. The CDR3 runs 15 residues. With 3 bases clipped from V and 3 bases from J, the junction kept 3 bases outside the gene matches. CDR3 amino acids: CASSDWTGANQPQHF. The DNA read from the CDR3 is TGTGCCAGCAGTGATTGGACAGGGGCCAATCAGCCC.

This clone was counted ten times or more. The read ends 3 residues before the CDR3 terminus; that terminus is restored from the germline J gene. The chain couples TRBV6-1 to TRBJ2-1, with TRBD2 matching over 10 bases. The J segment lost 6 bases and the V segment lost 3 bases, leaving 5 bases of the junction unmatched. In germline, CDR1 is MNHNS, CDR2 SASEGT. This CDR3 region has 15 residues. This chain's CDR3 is CASSDGSGGPNEQFF. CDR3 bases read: TGTGCCAGCAGTGATGGTAGCGGGGGGCCCAATGAG.

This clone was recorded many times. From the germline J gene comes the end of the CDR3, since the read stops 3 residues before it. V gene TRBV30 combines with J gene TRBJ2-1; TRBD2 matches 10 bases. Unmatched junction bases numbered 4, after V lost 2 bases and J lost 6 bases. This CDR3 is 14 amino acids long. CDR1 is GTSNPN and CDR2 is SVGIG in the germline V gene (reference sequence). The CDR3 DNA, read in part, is TGTGCCTGGAGTTCTAGCGGGGGCGTCAATGAG. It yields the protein CAWSSSGGVNE. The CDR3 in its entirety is CAWSSSGGVNEQFF.

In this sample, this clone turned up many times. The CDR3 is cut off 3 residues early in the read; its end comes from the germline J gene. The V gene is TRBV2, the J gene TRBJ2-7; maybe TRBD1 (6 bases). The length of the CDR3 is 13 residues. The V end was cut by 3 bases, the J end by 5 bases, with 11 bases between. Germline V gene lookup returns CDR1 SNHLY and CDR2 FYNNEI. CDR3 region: CASSEQGFHEQYF. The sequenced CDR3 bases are TGTGCCAGCAGTGAGCAGGGGTTCCACGAG.

The part of the CDR3 DNA that was read is TGTGCCAGCAGCCATCGGGGGGGCCAAGAGACC. Translation gives CASSHRGGQET. The CDR3 in full is CASSHRGGQETQYF. The rearrangement joins TRBV2 to TRBJ2-5; TRBD2 matches at 8 bases. Sequencing ends 3 residues short of the CDR3 end; the germline J gene provides the rest. This CDR3 spans 14 amino acids. Germline lookup yields CDR1 SNHLY and CDR2 FYNNEI. Losses at the gene ends were 6 bases for V and 1 base for J; bases not matched to a gene: 4.

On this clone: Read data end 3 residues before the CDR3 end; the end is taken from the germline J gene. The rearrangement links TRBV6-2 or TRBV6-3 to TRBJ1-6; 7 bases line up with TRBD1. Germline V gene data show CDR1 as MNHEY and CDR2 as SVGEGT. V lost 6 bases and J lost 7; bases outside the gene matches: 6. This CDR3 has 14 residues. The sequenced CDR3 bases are TGTGCCAGCAGGCAGGGGGTAGGAAATTCACCC. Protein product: CASRQGVGNSP. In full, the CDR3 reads CASRQGVGNSPLHF.

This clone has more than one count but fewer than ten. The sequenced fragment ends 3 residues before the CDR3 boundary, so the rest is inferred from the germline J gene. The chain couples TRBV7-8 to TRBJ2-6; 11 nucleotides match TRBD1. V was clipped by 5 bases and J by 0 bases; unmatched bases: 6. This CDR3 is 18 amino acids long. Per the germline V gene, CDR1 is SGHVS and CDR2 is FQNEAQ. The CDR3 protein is CASSLRDRGVSGANVLTF. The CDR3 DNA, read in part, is TGTGCCAGCAGCCTGCGGGACAGGGGGGTCTCTGGGGCCAACGTC.

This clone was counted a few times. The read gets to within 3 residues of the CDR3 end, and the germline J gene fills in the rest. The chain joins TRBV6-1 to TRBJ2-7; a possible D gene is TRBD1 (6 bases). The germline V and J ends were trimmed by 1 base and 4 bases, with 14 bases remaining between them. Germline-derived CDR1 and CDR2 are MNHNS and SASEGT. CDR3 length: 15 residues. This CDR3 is CASSEGPGEVYEQYF. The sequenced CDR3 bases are TGTGCCAGCAGTGAAGGCCCAGGGGAAGTTTACGAG.

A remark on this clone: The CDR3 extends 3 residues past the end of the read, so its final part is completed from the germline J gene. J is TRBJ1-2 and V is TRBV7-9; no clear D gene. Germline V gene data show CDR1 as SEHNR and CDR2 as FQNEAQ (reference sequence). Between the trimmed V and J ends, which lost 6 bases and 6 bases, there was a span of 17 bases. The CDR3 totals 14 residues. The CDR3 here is CASSSLVAGDGYTF. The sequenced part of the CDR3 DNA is TGTGCCAGCAGTTCCCTGGTGGCGGGCGATGGC.

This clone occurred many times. CDR3 in amino acids: CAWSSGTSGGAGTQYF. The CDR3 DNA, read in part, is TGTGCCTGGAGTTCCGGGACTAGCGGGGGGGCCGGTACG. The genes are TRBV30 and TRBJ2-3, with 16 bases lining up with TRBD2. Read coverage stops 3 residues before the CDR3 terminus; the germline J gene supplies the remainder. Trimming removed 2 bases from V and 8 bases from J; junction bases left unmatched: 7. Germline loops: CDR1 GTSNPN, CDR2 SVGIG (reference sequence). The CDR3 extends over 16 amino acids.